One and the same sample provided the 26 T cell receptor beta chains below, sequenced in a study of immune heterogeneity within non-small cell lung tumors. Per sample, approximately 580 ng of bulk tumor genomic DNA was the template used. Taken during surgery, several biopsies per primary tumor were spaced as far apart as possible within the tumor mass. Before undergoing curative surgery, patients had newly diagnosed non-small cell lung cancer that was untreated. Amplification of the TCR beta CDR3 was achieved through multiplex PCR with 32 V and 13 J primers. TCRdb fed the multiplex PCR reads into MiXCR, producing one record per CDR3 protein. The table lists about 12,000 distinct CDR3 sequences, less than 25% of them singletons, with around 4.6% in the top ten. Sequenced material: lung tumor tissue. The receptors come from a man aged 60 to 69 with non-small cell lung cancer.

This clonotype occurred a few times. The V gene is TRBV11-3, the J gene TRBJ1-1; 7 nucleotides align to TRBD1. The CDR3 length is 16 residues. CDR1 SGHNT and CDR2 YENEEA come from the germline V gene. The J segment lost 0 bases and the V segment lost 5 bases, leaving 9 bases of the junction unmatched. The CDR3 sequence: CASSPIQGQMNTEAFF. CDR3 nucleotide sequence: TGTGCCAGCAGCCCGATCCAGGGACAGATGAACACTGAAGCTTTCTTT.

The CDR3 coding sequence is TGTGCCAGCACTATAACTAGCGGGATTTCGAATGAGCAGTTCTTC. It yields the protein CASTITSGISNEQFF. This chain joins TRBV6-1 and TRBJ2-1; 10 bases fit TRBD2. Looked up from germline, CDR1 is MNHNS and CDR2 is SASEGT. After removal of 7 bases from V and 7 bases from J, the junction contained 10 bases not matched to a gene. CDR3 length: 15 residues.

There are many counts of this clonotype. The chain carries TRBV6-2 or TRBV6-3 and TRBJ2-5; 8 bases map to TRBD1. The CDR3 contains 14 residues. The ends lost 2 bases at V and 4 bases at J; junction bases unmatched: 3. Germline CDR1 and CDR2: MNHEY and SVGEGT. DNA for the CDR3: TGTGCCAGCAGTTACCGCAGGGGGCCAGAGACCCAGTACTTC. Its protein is CASSYRRGPETQYF.

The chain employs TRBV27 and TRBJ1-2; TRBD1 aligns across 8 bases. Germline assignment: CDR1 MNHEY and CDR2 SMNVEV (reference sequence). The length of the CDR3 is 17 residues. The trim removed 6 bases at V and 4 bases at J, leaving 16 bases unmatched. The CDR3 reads CASREDRGRRGVYGYTF. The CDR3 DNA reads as TGTGCCAGCAGGGAAGACAGGGGCCGGCGCGGTGTCTATGGCTACACCTTC.

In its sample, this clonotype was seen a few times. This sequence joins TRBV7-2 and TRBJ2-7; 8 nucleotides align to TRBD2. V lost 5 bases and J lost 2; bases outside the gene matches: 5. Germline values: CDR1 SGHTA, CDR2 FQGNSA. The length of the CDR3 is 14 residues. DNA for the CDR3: TGTGCCAGCAGCCTTCGGGAGGGACCCTACGAGCAGTACTTC. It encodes CASSLREGPYEQYF.

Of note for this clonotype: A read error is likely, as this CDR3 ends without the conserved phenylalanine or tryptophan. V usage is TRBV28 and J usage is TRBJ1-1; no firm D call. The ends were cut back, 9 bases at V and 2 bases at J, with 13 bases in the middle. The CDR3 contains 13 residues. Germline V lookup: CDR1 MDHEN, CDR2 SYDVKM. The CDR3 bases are TGTGCCAGTCGTACGCACAGAAACACTGAAGCTTTCTGT. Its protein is CASRTHRNTEAFC.

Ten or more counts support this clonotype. CDR3 in DNA: TGCAGTGCTGACCTGAAACAGGGGTGGGGAAACACCATATATTTT. This translates into CSADLKQGWGNTIYF. The V gene is TRBV20-1, the J gene TRBJ1-3, with TRBD1 matching 7 bases. Germline trimming cut 5 bases from V and 4 bases from J; bases unmatched to any gene: 11. This CDR3 is 15 amino acids long. Germline CDR1 reads DFQATT; CDR2 reads SNEGSKA (reference sequence).

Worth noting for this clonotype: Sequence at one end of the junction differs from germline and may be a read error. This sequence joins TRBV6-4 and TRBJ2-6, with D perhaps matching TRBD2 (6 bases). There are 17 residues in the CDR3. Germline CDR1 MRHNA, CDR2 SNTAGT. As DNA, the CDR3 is TGTGCCAGCAGTGTGAGTGTAGGAGGGTCTGGGGCAAACGTCCTGACTTTC. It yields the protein CASSVSVGGSGANVLTF.

CDR3 in DNA: TGTGCCAGCAGTTTCCGTGAGAATCAGCCCCAGCATTTT. This sequence encodes CASSFRENQPQHF. This chain uses TRBV27 with TRBJ1-5, with unresolved D. The CDR3 totals 13 residues. The germline V and J ends were trimmed by 3 bases and 4 bases, with 7 bases remaining between them. Per germline, CDR1 MNHEY and CDR2 SMNVEV (reference sequence).

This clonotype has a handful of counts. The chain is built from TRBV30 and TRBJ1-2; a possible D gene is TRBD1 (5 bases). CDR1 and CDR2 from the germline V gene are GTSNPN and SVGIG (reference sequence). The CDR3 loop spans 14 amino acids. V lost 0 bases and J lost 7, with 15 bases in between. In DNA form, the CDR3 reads TGTGCCTGGAGTGTGACCGGGGGGGTGGGTGGCTACACCTTC. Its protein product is CAWSVTGGVGGYTF.

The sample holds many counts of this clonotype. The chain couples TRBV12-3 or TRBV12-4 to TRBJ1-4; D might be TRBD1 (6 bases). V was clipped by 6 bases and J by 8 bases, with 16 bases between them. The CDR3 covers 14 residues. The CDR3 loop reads CASSSRQAREKLFF. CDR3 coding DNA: TGTGCCAGCAGCAGCAGACAGGCTCGGGAAAAACTGTTTTTT.

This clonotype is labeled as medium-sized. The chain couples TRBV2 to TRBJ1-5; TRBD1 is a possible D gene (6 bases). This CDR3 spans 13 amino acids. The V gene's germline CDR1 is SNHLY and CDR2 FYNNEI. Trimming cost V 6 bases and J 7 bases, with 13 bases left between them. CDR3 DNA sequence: TGTGCCAGCAGGGGTGACAGGTTCCAGCCCCAGCATTTT. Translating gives CASRGDRFQPQHF.

The CDR3 nucleotides read TGTGCCAGCTCACCGGAGGGAATCTCTGGAAACACCATATATTTT. Translated: CASSPEGISGNTIYF. The rearrangement links TRBV18 to TRBJ1-3; D gene unclear. The germline gives CDR1 KGHSH, CDR2 LQKENI. This CDR3 is built from 15 residues. V lost 3 bases and J 0 bases, leaving 9 bases between the germline ends. The variable domain in full, with the rest retrieved from reference TRBV18 and TRBJ1-3, is NAGVMQNPRHLVRRRGQEARLRCSPMKGHSHVYWYRQLPEEGLKFMVYLQKENIIDESGMPKERFSAEFPKEGPSILRIQQVVRGDSAAYFCASSPEGISGNTIYFGEGSWLTVV.

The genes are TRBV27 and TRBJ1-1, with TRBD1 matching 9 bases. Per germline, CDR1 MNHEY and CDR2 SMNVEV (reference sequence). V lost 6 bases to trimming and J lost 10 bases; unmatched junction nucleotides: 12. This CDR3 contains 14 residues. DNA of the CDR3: TGTGCCAGCAGCGCAGGTACAGGGGGCGGGGGAGCTTTCTTT. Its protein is CASSAGTGGGGAFF.

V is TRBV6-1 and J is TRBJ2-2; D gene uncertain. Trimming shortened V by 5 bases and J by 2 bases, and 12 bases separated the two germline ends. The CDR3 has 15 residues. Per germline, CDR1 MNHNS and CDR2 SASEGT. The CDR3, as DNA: TGTGCCAGCAGTAGGGCTGGGCGAAACACCGGGGAGCTGTTTTTT. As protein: CASSRAGRNTGELFF.

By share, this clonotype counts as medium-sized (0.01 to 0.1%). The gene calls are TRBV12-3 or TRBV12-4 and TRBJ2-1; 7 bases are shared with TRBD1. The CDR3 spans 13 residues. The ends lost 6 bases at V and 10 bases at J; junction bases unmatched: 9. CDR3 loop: CASRPSTGPEQFF. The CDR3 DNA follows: TGTGCCAGCAGACCCTCGACAGGGCCCGAGCAGTTCTTC.

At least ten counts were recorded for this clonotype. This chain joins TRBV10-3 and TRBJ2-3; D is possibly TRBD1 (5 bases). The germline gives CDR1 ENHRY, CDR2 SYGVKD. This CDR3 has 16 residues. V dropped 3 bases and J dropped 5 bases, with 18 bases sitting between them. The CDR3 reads CAISEVRAAGEDTQYF. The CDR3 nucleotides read TGTGCCATCAGTGAAGTCAGGGCCGCCGGTGAAGATACGCAGTATTTT.

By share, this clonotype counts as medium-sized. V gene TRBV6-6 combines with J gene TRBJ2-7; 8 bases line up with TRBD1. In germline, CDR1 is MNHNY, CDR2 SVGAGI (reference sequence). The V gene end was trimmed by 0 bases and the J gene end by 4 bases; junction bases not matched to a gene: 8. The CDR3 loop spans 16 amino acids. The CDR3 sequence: CASSYSTPGQEYEQYF. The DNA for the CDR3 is TGTGCCAGCAGTTACTCGACCCCGGGACAGGAGTACGAGCAGTACTTC.

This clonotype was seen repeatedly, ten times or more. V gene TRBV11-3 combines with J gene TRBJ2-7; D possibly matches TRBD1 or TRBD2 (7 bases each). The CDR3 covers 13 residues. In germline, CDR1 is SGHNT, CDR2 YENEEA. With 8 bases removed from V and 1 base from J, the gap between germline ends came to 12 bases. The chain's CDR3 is CASGRDSSYEQYF. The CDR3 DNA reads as TGTGCCAGCGGGAGGGACAGTTCCTACGAGCAGTACTTC. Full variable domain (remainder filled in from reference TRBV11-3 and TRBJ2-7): EAGVVQSPRYKIIEKKQPVAFWCNPISGHNTLYWYLQNLGQGPELLIRYENEEAVDDSQLPKDRFSAERLKGVDSTLKIQPAELGDSAVYLCASGRDSSYEQYFGPGTRLTVT.

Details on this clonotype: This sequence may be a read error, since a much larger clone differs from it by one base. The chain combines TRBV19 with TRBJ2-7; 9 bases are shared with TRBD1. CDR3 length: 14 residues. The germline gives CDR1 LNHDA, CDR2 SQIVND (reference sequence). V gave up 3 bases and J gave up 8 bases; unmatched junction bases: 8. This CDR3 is CASSISGQGPKQYF. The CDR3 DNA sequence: TGTGCCAGTAGTATTTCGGGACAGGGTCCCAAGCAGTACTTC.

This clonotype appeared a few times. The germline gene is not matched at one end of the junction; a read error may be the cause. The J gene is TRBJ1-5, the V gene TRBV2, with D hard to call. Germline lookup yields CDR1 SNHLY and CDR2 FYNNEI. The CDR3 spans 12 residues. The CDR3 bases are TGTGCCAGCAGTGATGGGAATCAGACCCAGCATTTT. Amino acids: CASSDGNQTQHF.

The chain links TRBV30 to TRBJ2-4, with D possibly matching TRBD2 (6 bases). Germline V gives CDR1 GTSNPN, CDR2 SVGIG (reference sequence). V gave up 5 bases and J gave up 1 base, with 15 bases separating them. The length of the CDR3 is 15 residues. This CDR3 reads CAWEYRGLAKNIQYF. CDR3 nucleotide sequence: TGTGCCTGGGAGTATCGGGGGTTGGCCAAAAACATTCAGTACTTC.

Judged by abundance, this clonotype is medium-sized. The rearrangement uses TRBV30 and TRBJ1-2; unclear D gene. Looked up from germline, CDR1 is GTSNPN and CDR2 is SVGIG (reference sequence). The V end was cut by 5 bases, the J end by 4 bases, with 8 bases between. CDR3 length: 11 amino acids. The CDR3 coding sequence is TGTGCCTGGGAGCGTTTCTATGGCTACACCTTC. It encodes CAWERFYGYTF.

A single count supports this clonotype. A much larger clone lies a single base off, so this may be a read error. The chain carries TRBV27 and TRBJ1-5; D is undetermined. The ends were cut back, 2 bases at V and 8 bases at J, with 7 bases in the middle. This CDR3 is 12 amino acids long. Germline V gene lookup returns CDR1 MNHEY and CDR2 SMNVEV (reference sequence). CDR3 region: CASSLGVEPQHF. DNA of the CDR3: TGTGCCAGCAGTTTAGGGGTGGAGCCCCAGCATTTT.

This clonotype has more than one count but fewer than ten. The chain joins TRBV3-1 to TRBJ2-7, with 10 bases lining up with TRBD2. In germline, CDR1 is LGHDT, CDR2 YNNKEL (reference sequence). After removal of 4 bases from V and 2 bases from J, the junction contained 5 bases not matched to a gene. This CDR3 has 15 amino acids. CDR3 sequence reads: CASSPASGGAYEQYF. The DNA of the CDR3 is TGTGCCAGCAGCCCTGCTAGCGGGGGTGCCTACGAGCAGTACTTC.

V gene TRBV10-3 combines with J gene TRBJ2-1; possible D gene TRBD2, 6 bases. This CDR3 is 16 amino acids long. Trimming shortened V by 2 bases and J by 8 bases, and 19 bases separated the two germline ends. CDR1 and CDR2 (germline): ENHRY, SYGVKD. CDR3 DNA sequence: TGTGCCATCAGTGAGCCCGGGACTGCCCTCGGGGATGAGCAGTTCTTC. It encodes CAISEPGTALGDEQFF.